This TCR beta chain was captured in a study of T-cell memory formation after mild COVID-19. There are a few counts of this clonotype. Its antigen remains unidentified. Findings and limits, study-wide: Unconfirmed was the SARS-CoV-2 specificity of second-wave clones that peaked on day 37. Memory sampled before infection contained some responding clones, suggesting cross-reactive memory joined.

Sample barcodes and UMIs were carried by the TCR alpha and TCR beta cDNA libraries that 5'RACE generated with constant-segment primers. From the 5' RACE reads, TCRdb called clonotypes with MiXCR, one entry per CDR3 protein. This sample yields roughly 560,000 distinct CDR3 sequences, of which around 21% are seen a single time; around an eighth belongs to the top ten. Sequencing was carried out using PBMCs or a T cell subset sorted from them (not recorded which). This receptor was identified in an adult woman who had mild COVID-19 (a few samples of this study predate the infection). Cell type and time point are not known.

The CDR3 region has the DNA TGTGCCACCAGTGAAGATTTCGGGACGGTAAAGGGTCAGCCCCAGCATTTT. Its translation: CATSEDFGTVKGQPQHF. The chain carries TRBV24-1 and TRBJ1-5, with D possibly TRBD1 on 5 matching bases. V lost 4 bases, J lost 6 bases, and 21 bases lay in between. The CDR3 runs to 17 residues. CDR1 KGHDR and CDR2 SFDVKD come from the germline V gene.